These 29 T cell receptor beta chains originate from one sample sequenced in a study of blood T cell repertoires in COVID-19. The method was immunoSEQ multiplex PCR; TCRdb's version includes in-frame clones alone and lacks a portion of them. The sample lists fewer than 250,000 clones, around four fifths occurring once. The sequenced sample was peripheral blood. Source of these receptors: a woman aged 60-75 years with active or convalescent COVID-19.

The chain couples TRBV6-5 to TRBJ2-3, with TRBD2 matching 10 bases. Trimming cost V 5 bases and J 1 base; bases outside gene matches: 3. The CDR3 extends over 15 amino acids. Germline CDR1 MNHEY, CDR2 SVGAGI. CDR3 sequence: CASSTGTSGTDTQYF. CDR3 nucleotide sequence: TGTGCCAGCAGTACTGGGACTAGCGGCACAGATACGCAGTATTTT.

This chain uses TRBV9 with TRBJ1-1, with D possibly being TRBD1 (5 bases). The germline V gene has CDR1 SGDLS and CDR2 YYNGEE. Deletions cut 3 bases from V and 3 bases from J, with 15 bases between. CDR3 size: 15 residues. In nucleotides, the CDR3 is TGTGCCAGCAGCGCCAGACAGAGAATGGACACTGAAGCTTTCTTT. Translating it yields CASSARQRMDTEAFF.

This chain links TRBV9 with TRBJ1-2; D is possibly TRBD1 (5 bases). Trimming took 4 bases from V and 3 from J, leaving 16 bases between them. Germline V gene sequence: CDR1 SGDLS, CDR2 YYNGEE. The CDR3 length is 15 residues. CDR3 residues: CASSPTGGTHYGYTF. Written as DNA, the CDR3 is TGTGCCAGCAGCCCTACAGGAGGGACGCACTATGGCTACACCTTC.

This chain links TRBV24-1 with TRBJ2-5, with 8 bases aligning to TRBD1. Germline V gives CDR1 KGHDR, CDR2 SFDVKD. V lost 4 bases, J lost 2 bases, and 5 bases stayed unmatched. The CDR3 spans 15 residues. In DNA, the CDR3 is TGTGCCACCAGTGAAACAGGGGGGACGCAAGAGACCCAGTACTTC. Translated, it gives CATSETGGTQETQYF.

The chain has TRBV27 and TRBJ2-1, with TRBD2 matching 7 bases. In germline, CDR1 is MNHEY, CDR2 SMNVEV (reference sequence). The CDR3 sequence is 14 residues long. J was trimmed by 4 bases and V by 5 bases; bases with no gene match: 5. In DNA form, the CDR3 reads TGTGCCAGCAGTACCTACGGGGGGTACAATGAGCAGTTCTTC. Translated: CASSTYGGYNEQFF.

This clone was seen a single time. The chain recombines TRBV3-1 (or the pseudogene TRBV3-2) with TRBJ1-3; unclear D gene. V lost 5 bases, J lost 2 bases, and 13 bases lay in between. This CDR3 is built from 15 residues. From germline, CDR1 is LGHDT and CDR2 YNNKEL (reference sequence). CDR3 region: CASSYAGRTGNTIYF. The CDR3 region has the DNA TGTGCCAGCAGCTACGCGGGTAGGACTGGAAACACCATATATTTT.

This clone was counted between two and nine times. V usage is TRBV2 and J usage is TRBJ2-7; 7 nucleotides agree with TRBD2. This CDR3 has 16 residues. Germline trimming cut 0 bases from V and 4 bases from J; bases unmatched to any gene: 9. Germline assignment: CDR1 SNHLY and CDR2 FYNNEI. CDR3 loop: CASSEAGAGVVYEQYF. CDR3 nucleotides: TGTGCCAGCAGTGAAGCCGGGGCGGGAGTGGTGTACGAGCAGTACTTC.

This rearrangement joins TRBV6-5 to TRBJ1-2, with a possible D match to TRBD1 (6 bases). Per the germline V gene, CDR1 is MNHEY and CDR2 is SVGAGI. The V end was cut by 4 bases, the J end by 0 bases, with 6 bases between. The CDR3 has 13 amino acids. The CDR3 region is CASSWTANYGYTF. CDR3 in DNA: TGTGCCAGCAGTTGGACAGCTAACTATGGCTACACCTTC.

This clone was observed a single time. V gene TRBV7-2 combines with J gene TRBJ1-4, with 9 bases fitting TRBD1. Trimming took 5 bases from V and 1 from J; bases not matched to a gene: 8. Looked up from germline, CDR1 is SGHTA and CDR2 is FQGNSA. CDR3 length: 17 amino acids. This CDR3 reads CASSPQDRGLTNEKLFF. For the CDR3, the DNA is TGTGCCAGCAGCCCGCAGGACAGGGGATTAACTAATGAAAAACTGTTTTTT.

The V and J genes are TRBV4-1 and TRBJ2-2, with TRBD1 matching over 7 bases. The CDR3 length is 16 residues. CDR1 MGHRA and CDR2 YSYEKL come from the germline V gene. The ends lost 6 bases at V and 7 bases at J; junction bases unmatched: 14. The chain's CDR3 is CASRPRDREGDGELFF. In nucleotides, the CDR3 is TGCGCCAGCAGACCCCGAGACAGGGAAGGGGACGGGGAGCTGTTTTTT.

This clone was recorded a few times. V and J are TRBV6-2 or TRBV6-3 and TRBJ2-7; 12 bases are a match to TRBD2. The CDR3 is 16 amino acids. Germline V lookup: CDR1 MNHEY, CDR2 SVGEGT. J lost 3 bases, V lost 0 bases, and 3 bases had no gene match. This chain's CDR3 is CASSYSRLAGDYEQYF. The DNA for the CDR3 is TGTGCCAGCAGTTACTCACGACTAGCGGGAGACTACGAGCAGTACTTC.

The V gene is TRBV7-9, the J gene TRBJ1-1; D is possibly TRBD1 (6 bases). Per germline, CDR1 SEHNR and CDR2 FQNEAQ (reference sequence). Deletions cut 4 bases from V and 4 bases from J, with 19 bases between. The CDR3 runs to 16 residues. The CDR3 here is CASSSPQGTSATEAFF. In DNA form, the CDR3 reads TGTGCCAGCAGCTCCCCGCAGGGGACCTCGGCCACTGAAGCTTTCTTT. Together with reference TRBV7-9 and TRBJ1-1, the CDR3 gives the full variable domain: DTGVSQNPRHKITKRGQNVTFRCDPISEHNRLYWYRQTLGQGPEFLTYFQNEAQLEKSRLLSDRFSAERPKGSFSTLEIQRTEQGDSAMYLCASSSPQGTSATEAFFGQGTRLTVV.

The chain employs TRBV27 and TRBJ2-7; D is unresolved. Germline lookup yields CDR1 MNHEY and CDR2 SMNVEV (reference sequence). V lost 1 base, J lost 3 bases, and 10 bases lay in between. The CDR3 has 14 residues. As DNA, the CDR3 is TGTGCCAGCAGTTTATATGGCCGAGGCTACGAGCAGTACTTC. Its protein is CASSLYGRGYEQYF.

The gene calls are TRBV4-1 and TRBJ2-1, with TRBD1 identical over 7 bases. J was trimmed by 5 bases and V by 2 bases; bases with no gene match: 3. Germline assignment: CDR1 MGHRA and CDR2 YSYEKL. This CDR3 spans 14 amino acids. This chain's CDR3 is CASSQIDRDNEQFF. For the CDR3, the DNA is TGCGCCAGCAGCCAAATAGACAGGGACAATGAGCAGTTCTTC.

This clone was counted a single time. The CDR3 nucleotides are TGTGCCAGCAGCGCTCCGACTAGCGGGAGTAATACCCAGTACTTC. Its protein is CASSAPTSGSNTQYF. This sequence joins TRBV11-1 and TRBJ2-5, with 12 bases aligning to TRBD2. Germline V lookup: CDR1 SGHAT, CDR2 FQDESV (reference sequence). The CDR3 is made up of 15 amino acids. Losses at the gene ends were 5 bases for V and 8 bases for J; bases not matched to a gene: 9.

This chain connects TRBV2 to TRBJ1-1; 7 bases map to TRBD1. The trim removed 6 bases at V and 1 base at J, leaving 8 bases unmatched. Germline V gene lookup returns CDR1 SNHLY and CDR2 FYNNEI. CDR3 size: 15 residues. CDR3 sequence reads: CASRTLGQPNTEAFF. The CDR3 DNA reads as TGTGCCAGCAGGACCCTGGGACAGCCGAACACTGAAGCTTTCTTT.

A note on this clone: The sample has other DNA sequences that encode this CDR3 too. This chain connects TRBV5-6 to TRBJ1-1; no definite D call. The CDR3 contains 13 residues. Germline loops: CDR1 SGHDT, CDR2 YYEEEE. The V end was cut by 2 bases, the J end by 1 base, with 6 bases between. The CDR3 sequence is CASSLPGNTEAFF. Here the CDR3 DNA reads TGTGCCAGCAGCTTACCAGGGAACACTGAAGCTTTCTTT.

The V gene is TRBV19, the J gene TRBJ2-1; 10 bases line up with TRBD2. CDR3 length: 17 residues. CDR1 and CDR2 from the germline V gene are LNHDA and SQIVND (reference sequence). The trim removed 5 bases at V and 9 bases at J, leaving 16 bases unmatched. This CDR3 is CASSPTRDSGRNGEQFF. The CDR3 DNA is TGTGCCAGTAGTCCCACCCGAGATAGCGGGAGGAACGGTGAGCAGTTCTTC.

The chain combines TRBV5-1 with TRBJ2-7; 14 bases map to TRBD2. CDR1 and CDR2 from the germline V gene are SGHRS and YFSETQ. The ends lost 4 bases at V and 7 bases at J; junction bases unmatched: 7. This CDR3 has 15 residues. The CDR3 region is CASSGGLAGAGEQYF. The CDR3 DNA is TGCGCCAGCAGCGGGGGACTAGCGGGAGCAGGGGAGCAGTACTTC.

Only one count was recorded for this clone. The chain joins TRBV6-5 to TRBJ2-2; TRBD1 might be the D (5 bases). The CDR3 spans 14 residues. The V gene lost 5 bases and the J gene lost 8 bases, with 15 bases spanning the gap. Germline V gives CDR1 MNHEY, CDR2 SVGAGI. This CDR3 is CASSLTDPRGELFF. The CDR3 DNA reads as TGTGCCAGCAGTCTGACAGACCCCAGGGGGGAGCTGTTTTTT.

The chain links TRBV4-1 to TRBJ2-1; D perhaps matches TRBD2 (6 bases). The CDR3 extends over 15 amino acids. The germline V gene has CDR1 MGHRA and CDR2 YSYEKL. V shed 1 base and J shed 4 bases, with 11 bases lying between them. The CDR3 sequence is CASSQVGGSYNEQFF. CDR3 DNA sequence: TGCGCCAGCAGCCAAGTAGGAGGGAGTTACAATGAGCAGTTCTTC.

This clone was observed many times. Other DNA sequences in this specimen translate into the identical CDR3. In nucleotides, the CDR3 is TGCAGCGTTGTTACAGGGGGCACTGAAGCTTTCTTT. Translation gives CSVVTGGTEAFF. The chain employs TRBV29-1 and TRBJ1-1, with 8 nucleotides matching TRBD1. V shed 4 bases and J 4 bases; nucleotides not matched to a gene: 2. The CDR3 covers 12 residues. Germline CDR1 is SQVTM and CDR2 is ANQGSEA.

The chain joins TRBV7-2 to TRBJ2-7; 10 bases line up with TRBD2. This CDR3 has 14 amino acids. Germline V lookup: CDR1 SGHTA, CDR2 FQGNSA. V lost 5 bases to trimming and J lost 4 bases; unmatched junction nucleotides: 5. CDR3 sequence reads: CASSRTSGQYEQYF. Written as DNA, the CDR3 is TGTGCCAGCAGCCGGACTAGCGGACAGTACGAGCAGTACTTC.

The chain joins TRBV19 to TRBJ2-5; 12 nucleotides align to TRBD1. The CDR3 loop spans 14 amino acids. Germline V CDR1 and CDR2: LNHDA, SQIVND (reference sequence). V was clipped by 10 bases and J by 5 bases; unmatched bases: 8. The CDR3 loop is CATSGTGGMETQYF. The CDR3 region has the DNA TGTGCCACCTCGGGGACAGGGGGCATGGAGACCCAGTACTTC.

V is TRBV3-1 (or the pseudogene TRBV3-2) and J is TRBJ2-4; 8 positions agree with TRBD2. From germline, CDR1 is LGHDT and CDR2 YNNKEL (reference sequence). After removal of 0 bases from V and 0 bases from J, the junction contained 4 bases not matched to a gene. The length of the CDR3 is 17 residues. In DNA form, the CDR3 reads TGTGCCAGCAGCCAAGATCTCCTAGCGGGAGCCAAAAACATTCAGTACTTC. Its protein is CASSQDLLAGAKNIQYF.

CDR3 coding DNA: TGTGCCAGCAGGAATCGTCCGACAGGGGCCCAAGAGACCCAGTACTTC. It encodes CASRNRPTGAQETQYF. The rearrangement joins TRBV27 to TRBJ2-5; 8 bases line up with TRBD1. The V and J ends lost 6 bases and 1 base, in that order; junction bases with no gene match: 10. The germline V gene has CDR1 MNHEY and CDR2 SMNVEV (reference sequence). CDR3 length equals 16 residues.

The chain employs TRBV27 and TRBJ2-1; 7 nucleotides match TRBD1. The junction had 6 bases not matched to a gene; V was cut back by 7 bases and J by 3 bases. In germline, CDR1 is MNHEY, CDR2 SMNVEV (reference sequence). This CDR3 is 14 amino acids long. This CDR3 is CASTPTGLYNEQFF. DNA of the CDR3: TGTGCCAGCACCCCGACAGGGCTCTACAATGAGCAGTTCTTC.

This rearrangement joins TRBV11-3 to TRBJ2-5; the D gene is possibly TRBD2 (5 bases). The CDR3 length is 14 residues. V lost 1 base to trimming and J lost 2 bases, with 8 bases between them. Germline assignment: CDR1 SGHNT and CDR2 YENEEA. CDR3 amino acids: CASSLVATQETQYF. CDR3 DNA sequence: TGTGCCAGCAGCTTAGTAGCGACACAAGAGACCCAGTACTTC.

V is TRBV5-4 and J is TRBJ1-2; the D is unclear. The CDR3 is 13 amino acids. Trimming removed 3 bases from V and 8 bases from J, with 14 bases in between. Germline CDR1 is SGHNT and CDR2 is YYREEE (reference sequence). CDR3 DNA: TGTGCCAGCAGCTCGGGTGTCGGTAGGGGCTACACCTTC. Protein: CASSSGVGRGYTF.